These 4 T cell receptor beta chains share one sample of origin, sequenced in a study of PD-1 blockade in classical Hodgkin lymphoma. Only in-frame clones appear in the TCRdb table, and some are missing; sequencing was by immunoSEQ multiplex PCR. The table has tens of thousands of clones, roughly nine tenths seen once. Each patient relapsed following autologous stem cell transplantation, and prior brentuximab vedotin exposure differed. The sequences come from peripheral blood mononuclear cells (PBMCs), collected at baseline. All receptors come from a human donor with classical Hodgkin lymphoma.

The chain links TRBV7-8 to TRBJ1-6; D might be TRBD1 (6 bases). V lost 3 bases to trimming and J lost 0 bases, with 15 bases between them. The CDR3 consists of 18 residues. Germline values: CDR1 SGHVS, CDR2 FQNEAQ. CDR3 sequence (DNA): TGTGCCAGCAGCTTGAAGGCCACAGGGAGCTCCTATAATTCACCCCTCCACTTT. Amino acid sequence: CASSLKATGSSYNSPLHF.

A single count supports this clone. The V call is TRBV18, the J call TRBJ2-1; 13 positions agree with TRBD2. In germline, CDR1 is KGHSH, CDR2 LQKENI. The CDR3 runs 15 residues. The junction had 4 bases not matched to a gene; V was cut back by 3 bases and J by 8 bases. CDR3 sequence reads: CASSPTSGGAHEQFF. Here the CDR3 DNA reads TGTGCCAGCTCACCTACTAGCGGGGGGGCCCATGAGCAGTTCTTC.

The chain employs TRBV27 and TRBJ2-7; 9 nucleotides match TRBD2. The CDR3 extends over 16 amino acids. CDR1 MNHEY and CDR2 SMNVEV come from the germline V gene (reference sequence). V dropped 4 bases and J dropped 1; count of bases not matched to a gene: 8. DNA of the CDR3: TGTGCCAGCAGTTCCCCGAGTAGCGGGGGTTCCTACGAGCAGTACTTC. Protein: CASSSPSSGGSYEQYF.

The chain joins TRBV5-6 to TRBJ1-5; D unclear. This CDR3 has 12 residues. V shed 2 bases and J shed 3 bases, with 3 bases lying between them. In germline, CDR1 is SGHDT, CDR2 YYEEEE. In DNA form, the CDR3 reads TGTGCCAGCAGCTTCGACAATCAGCCCCAGCATTTT. The encoded protein is CASSFDNQPQHF. The full variable domain, in which reference TRBV5-6 and TRBJ1-5 provide the parts outside the CDR3, is DAGVTQSPTHLIKTRGQQVTLRCSPKSGHDTVSWYQQALGQGPQFIFQYYEEEERQRGNFPDRFSGHQFPNYSSELNVNALLLGDSALYLCASSFDNQPQHFGDGTRLSIL.